The present T cell receptor beta chain was sequenced within a study of T cell changes during pregnancy in multiple sclerosis. The trim removed 0 bases at V and 0 bases at J, leaving 5 bases unmatched. Germline CDR1 is PRHDT and CDR2 is FYEKMQ (reference sequence). The CDR3 consists of 18 residues. The method was immunoSEQ multiplex PCR; TCRdb's version includes in-frame clones alone and lacks a portion of them. The table shows tens of thousands of clones, with approximately 94% occurring only once. This specimen was CD8+ T cells from peripheral blood mononuclear cells, taken in the first trimester of pregnancy. The origin of this receptor is a female donor with multiple sclerosis, enrolled in a pregnancy study. The chain carries TRBV13 and TRBJ2-6, with 7 bases lining up with TRBD2. The CDR3 DNA reads as TGTGCCAGCAGCTTAGGCCTAGCGGTAAGCTCTGGGGCCAACGTCCTGACTTTC. Translation gives CASSLGLAVSSGANVLTF.